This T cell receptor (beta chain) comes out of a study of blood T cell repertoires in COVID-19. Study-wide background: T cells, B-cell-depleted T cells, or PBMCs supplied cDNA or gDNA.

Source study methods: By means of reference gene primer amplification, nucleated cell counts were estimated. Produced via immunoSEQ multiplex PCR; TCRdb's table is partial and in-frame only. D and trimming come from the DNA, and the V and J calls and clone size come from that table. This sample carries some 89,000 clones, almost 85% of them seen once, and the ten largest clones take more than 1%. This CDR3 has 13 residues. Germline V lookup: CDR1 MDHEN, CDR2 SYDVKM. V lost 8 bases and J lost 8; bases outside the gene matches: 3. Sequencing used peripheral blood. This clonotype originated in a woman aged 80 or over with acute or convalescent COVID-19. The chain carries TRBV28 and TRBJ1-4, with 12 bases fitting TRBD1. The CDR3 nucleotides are TGTGCCAGCGGGACAGGGGGCGAGGAAAAACTGTTTTTT. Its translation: CASGTGGEEKLFF.